The 17 T cell receptor beta chains below come from one sample, sequenced in a study of Ad26.COV2.S vaccination and SARS-CoV-2 variants. The data were produced by immunoSEQ multiplex PCR, yet TCRdb's version contains in-frame clones alone and is incomplete. The data show 400,000 to 450,000 clones, around 92% seen once. Treatment of the sample: approximately 18 received Ad26.COV2.S at low or high dose, single or two shots; five or six received placebo; per-sample allocation not given. The samples date from day 63 after the first vaccine or placebo injection. This sample comprised peripheral blood, obtained in a trial of Ad26.COV2.S vaccine versus placebo. These receptors originate from a person aged 18 to 59 who received the Ad26.COV2.S COVID-19 vaccine or a placebo.

Turning to this clone: The same CDR3 also results from other DNA sequences found in this sample. This rearrangement joins TRBV19 to TRBJ1-1; D unclear. Per the germline V gene, CDR1 is LNHDA and CDR2 is SQIVND (reference sequence). V gave up 4 bases and J gave up 2 bases, with 8 bases separating them. The CDR3 is 13 amino acids. The CDR3 DNA sequence: TGTGCCAGTAGTACCTACGGAAACACTGAAGCTTTCTTT. Its translation is CASSTYGNTEAFF.

The rearrangement uses TRBV7-2 and TRBJ2-5; the D gene is possibly TRBD2 (8 bases). V lost 4 bases and J 1 base, leaving 16 bases between the germline ends. Germline CDR1 SGHTA, CDR2 FQGNSA. This CDR3 is 16 amino acids long. The CDR3 DNA sequence: TGTGCCAGCAGCTCCGGGACAGCGGGGGTCCAAGAGACCCAGTACTTC. It translates to CASSSGTAGVQETQYF.

This clone was seen only once. The chain uses TRBV9 and TRBJ2-1; TRBD1 aligns across 11 bases. The V segment lost 4 bases and the J segment 5 bases; nucleotides outside the gene matches: 11. CDR3 length equals 17 residues. Germline values: CDR1 SGDLS, CDR2 YYNGEE. In DNA form, the CDR3 reads TGTGCCAGCAGCCCGTGGACAGGGGGCTTCCCGAACAATGAGCAGTTCTTC. Amino acids: CASSPWTGGFPNNEQFF.

V gene TRBV7-2 combines with J gene TRBJ2-7, with D unresolved. Germline V gene lookup returns CDR1 SGHTA and CDR2 FQGNSA. The CDR3 extends over 15 amino acids. Trimming pared 2 bases from V and 2 bases from J, leaving 13 bases between. The CDR3 region has the DNA TGTGCCAGCAGCTTATTCGGAGACGCAGCCTACGAGCAGTACTTC. Its translation is CASSLFGDAAYEQYF.

V is TRBV27 and J is TRBJ2-1; 7 bases are a match to TRBD1. The CDR3 loop spans 14 amino acids. V was clipped by 2 bases and J by 4 bases; unmatched bases: 2. Germline CDR1 reads MNHEY; CDR2 reads SMNVEV (reference sequence). The CDR3 loop is CASSLGTDYNEQFF. CDR3 nucleotide sequence: TGTGCCAGCAGTTTAGGGACAGATTACAATGAGCAGTTCTTC.

This chain joins TRBV5-5 and TRBJ1-2; D is ambiguous. The germline CDR1 and CDR2 sequences are SGHKS and YYEKEE (reference sequence). This CDR3 is 14 amino acids long. Trimming pared 4 bases from V and 7 bases from J, leaving 17 bases between. CDR3 sequence reads: CASSLDGRVGGYTF. Here the CDR3 DNA reads TGTGCCAGCAGCCTCGACGGGAGGGTCGGTGGCTACACCTTC.

For the CDR3, the DNA is TGCGCCAGCAGCTTGGTAGCGGGAGGAGGGGCCAACGTCCTGACTTTC. Translation: CASSLVAGGGANVLTF. The genes are TRBV5-1 and TRBJ2-6; TRBD2 aligns across 10 bases. Germline V gene lookup returns CDR1 SGHRS and CDR2 YFSETQ. This CDR3 region has 16 residues. V lost 0 bases, J lost 4 bases, and 1 base stayed unmatched.

The chain combines TRBV28 with TRBJ1-5; 8 bases match TRBD1. Germline CDR1 reads MDHEN; CDR2 reads SYDVKM. CDR3 length: 15 amino acids. J gave up 5 bases and V 5 bases, and 8 bases lay outside the gene matches. CDR3 residues: CASSLAQGAHQPQHF. As DNA, the CDR3 is TGTGCCAGCAGTCTTGCCCAGGGGGCTCATCAGCCCCAGCATTTT. The full variable domain, rest sourced from reference TRBV28 and TRBJ1-5, is DVKVTQSSRYLVKRTGEKVFLECVQDMDHENMFWYRQDPGLGLRLIYFSYDVKMKEKGDIPEGYSVSREKKERFSLILESASTNQTSMYLCASSLAQGAHQPQHFGDGTRLSIL.

This sequence joins TRBV18 and TRBJ1-4; D remains unclear. In germline, CDR1 is KGHSH, CDR2 LQKENI. This CDR3 is 15 amino acids long. The V and J ends lost 3 bases and 5 bases respectively, with 13 bases between them. Here the CDR3 reads CASSPPTLFNEKLFF. CDR3 DNA: TGTGCCAGCTCACCCCCGACCCTGTTCAATGAAAAACTGTTTTTT.

CDR3 nucleotide sequence: TGTGCCTGGGCCCTCTTTTCCGGGGAGCTGTTTTTT. Protein sequence: CAWALFSGELFF. V is TRBV30 and J is TRBJ2-2; D gene unclear. V was pared by 5 bases and J by 6 bases, with 10 bases between. This CDR3 spans 12 amino acids. Germline V gives CDR1 GTSNPN, CDR2 SVGIG (reference sequence).

The chain recombines TRBV9 with TRBJ1-1, with D tentatively TRBD1 (6 bases). The CDR3 is 15 amino acids. With 3 bases removed from V and 5 bases from J, the gap between germline ends came to 17 bases. Germline V gene lookup returns CDR1 SGDLS and CDR2 YYNGEE. The CDR3 DNA reads as TGTGCCAGCAGCGCGGTTAACAGGGATAATACTGAAGCTTTCTTT. Translating gives CASSAVNRDNTEAFF.

The CDR3 region is CASSQQGRDTEAFF. CDR3 coding DNA: TGTGCCAGCAGCCAGCAGGGGAGGGACACTGAAGCTTTCTTT. The genes are TRBV7-9 and TRBJ1-1; TRBD1 might be the D (6 bases). V was shortened by 5 bases and J by 3 bases, with 13 bases between the two germline ends. Germline V gene data show CDR1 as SEHNR and CDR2 as FQNEAQ (reference sequence). This CDR3 spans 14 amino acids.

The chain recombines TRBV19 with TRBJ2-2, with a possible D match to TRBD2 (7 bases). The length of the CDR3 is 15 residues. Trimming removed 11 bases from V and 2 bases from J, with 18 bases in between. Germline CDR1 reads LNHDA; CDR2 reads SQIVND (reference sequence). In DNA form, the CDR3 reads TGTGCCTCCAGGGGCGGGGGCCCCAACACCGGGGAGCTGTTTTTT. Its translation is CASRGGGPNTGELFF.

This chain joins TRBV7-9 and TRBJ1-2; the match to TRBD1 covers 8 bases. Germline lookup yields CDR1 SEHNR and CDR2 FQNEAQ (reference sequence). The CDR3 runs to 15 residues. The junction had 5 bases not matched to a gene; V was cut back by 5 bases and J by 0 bases. CDR3 residues: CASSPVQGANYGYTF. The CDR3 DNA reads TGTGCCAGCAGCCCCGTACAGGGGGCTAACTATGGCTACACCTTC.

This sequence joins TRBV4-3 and TRBJ2-1, with 10 bases matching TRBD2. The CDR3 runs to 20 residues. The V and J ends lost 0 bases and 0 bases, in that order; junction bases with no gene match: 11. Germline V lookup: CDR1 LGHNA, CDR2 YSLEER. The CDR3 spells CASSQEWVAGGPSSYNEQFF. For the CDR3, the DNA is TGCGCCAGCAGCCAAGAATGGGTAGCGGGGGGACCGAGCTCCTACAATGAGCAGTTCTTC.

CDR3 amino acids: CASSYSRLASADEQFF. The CDR3 nucleotides are TGTGCCAGCAGTTACTCGAGACTAGCGTCGGCTGATGAGCAGTTCTTC. This rearrangement joins TRBV6-5 to TRBJ2-1; 8 bases line up with TRBD2. Trimming cost V 0 bases and J 8 bases; bases outside gene matches: 9. This CDR3 has 16 amino acids. Looked up from germline, CDR1 is MNHEY and CDR2 is SVGAGI.

CDR3 loop: CASSLKGARYGYTF. CDR3 DNA: TGTGCCAGCAGTTTGAAGGGGGCGAGGTATGGCTACACCTTC. The V and J genes are TRBV27 and TRBJ1-2; 7 bases match TRBD1. Germline CDR1 reads MNHEY; CDR2 reads SMNVEV (reference sequence). J lost 5 bases, V lost 3 bases, and 6 bases had no gene match. The CDR3 length is 14 residues.